Listed here is a single T cell receptor beta chain. Its antigen remains unknown. The time point was: newly diagnosed GD, antithyroid drugs for less than 3 months. From RNA extracted from PBMCs, the TCR library was made. This CDR3 spans 15 amino acids. Germline CDR1 is SEHNR and CDR2 is FQNEAQ (reference sequence). V dropped 4 bases and J dropped 9; count of bases not matched to a gene: 12. Investigators prepared the TCR beta libraries by applying iRepertoire HTBI primers and Arm-PCR of CDR3 regions. TCRdb reprocessed the multiplex PCR reads via MiXCR and lists one record per CDR3 protein. Of 580,000 or so distinct CDR3 sequences in the sample, 15% to 20% are singletons; the top ten hold 9.5% to 15%. This record comes from a study of regulatory T cells in long-lasting Graves disease. General study findings and limits: The study found persistent patients shared more public clonotypes (around 2,500) than new patients (about 880). Favored gene segments in persistent disease were TRBV28, TRBJ1-2 and TRBJ2-5.

These data were also reused for a study on T cells in Graves' hyperthyroidism and ophthalmopathy. As that study records: Clinical symptoms, serum thyroxine, TRAb, thyroid ultrasound and orbital computed tomography established diagnosis. Blood also held most thyroid clonotypes expanded beyond 0.001.

This TCR was recovered from a man younger than 30 with Graves disease. The specimen was peripheral blood mononuclear cells (PBMCs), collected at new diagnosis, from a patient treated with antithyroid drugs. The chain is built from TRBV7-9 and TRBJ2-1, with 7 nucleotides matching TRBD2. The CDR3 nucleotides are TGTGCCAGCAGCTCCCCACGGCGGGAGCATAGTGAGCAGTTCTTC. This gives the protein CASSSPRREHSEQFF.